One and the same sample provided the 22 T cell receptor beta chains below, sequenced in a study of blood T cells in healthy people across ages (dated by TCRdb to 2015 to 2017). The library was generated by 5' RACE. The reads were generated on an Illumina HiSeq 2500. A second PCR of roughly 6 to 12 cycles was performed with a sample-barcoded 5' primer and a J-beta primer mix. TCRdb reran the public reads through fastp at Q25 and MiXCR, keeping productive beta chains. Each record represents a unique CDR3 protein, reported with the most common genes and DNA among its rows. The sample yields more than 700,000 distinct CDR3 sequences; about 46% were counted once. The top ten constitute 15% to 20% of the sample. The specimen sequenced was blood. All receptors come from a man at least 80 years old in good health.

Comments on this clonotype: One end of the junction fails to match germline, which may point to a read error. The chain couples TRBV7-7 to TRBJ2-1; maybe TRBD2 (5 bases). The V gene's germline CDR1 is SSHAT and CDR2 FNYEAQ (reference sequence). The CDR3 sequence is 17 residues long. This CDR3 reads CASSLGARRIGKNEQFF. The CDR3 DNA sequence: TGTGCTAGCAGCTTAGGTGCTCGCAGGATCGGGAAAAATGAGCAGTTCTTC.

The V gene is TRBV12-3 or TRBV12-4, the J gene TRBJ2-3; 10 bases are a match to TRBD1. The CDR3 consists of 15 residues. J was trimmed by 4 bases and V by 6 bases; bases with no gene match: 7. Written as DNA, the CDR3 is TGTGCCAGCAGATACCGGGACAGGGGCGCAGATACGCAGTATTTT. This translates into CASRYRDRGADTQYF.

This clonotype was counted only a few times. Being one base from a much bigger clone, this may be a read error. The chain carries TRBV10-3 and TRBJ2-5; no clear D. The CDR3 loop spans 15 amino acids. The V gene lost 0 bases and the J gene lost 11 bases, with 19 bases spanning the gap. The germline V gene has CDR1 ENHRY and CDR2 SYGVKD. Here the CDR3 reads CAISESRRNYNEQYF. In nucleotides, the CDR3 is TGTGCCATCAGTGAGTCGAGGCGGAACTACAATGAGCAGTACTTC.

A word on this clonotype: Being one base from a much bigger clone, this may be a read error. V and J are TRBV29-1 and TRBJ2-3; D remains ambiguous. The germline V gene has CDR1 SQVTM and CDR2 ANQGSEA. CDR3 size: 11 residues. The V end was cut by 7 bases, the J end by 11 bases, with 16 bases between. CDR3 sequence: CSGRLGEGQYF. The CDR3 DNA sequence: TGCAGCGGTCGACTGGGTGAAGGGCAGTATTTT.

The rearrangement joins TRBV5-5 to TRBJ2-1; the D gene is possibly TRBD2 (5 bases). Deletions cut 0 bases from V and 9 bases from J, with 16 bases between. Germline loops: CDR1 SGHKS, CDR2 YYEKEE (reference sequence). The CDR3 sequence is 15 residues long. The CDR3 loop reads CASSLVQLGSGEQFF. Here the CDR3 DNA reads TGTGCCAGCAGCTTGGTACAGTTAGGAAGCGGTGAGCAGTTCTTC.

V gene TRBV5-5 combines with J gene TRBJ2-4; 9 nucleotides match TRBD1. CDR3 length: 13 residues. Germline V CDR1 and CDR2: SGHKS, YYEKEE (reference sequence). V shed 4 bases, J shed 13 bases, and the junction held 9 bases outside the gene matches. The CDR3 sequence is CASSGTGISEQYF. In DNA, the CDR3 is TGTGCCAGCAGCGGGACAGGGATTAGTGAGCAGTACTTC. The variable domain in full, with the rest retrieved from reference TRBV5-5 and TRBJ2-4, is DAGVTQSPTHLIKTRGQQVTLRCSPISGHKSVSWYQQVLGQGPQFIFQYYEKEERGRGNFPDRFSARQFPNYSSELNVNALLLGDSALYLCASSGTGISEQYFGAGTRLSVL.

This clonotype was found a few times. The gene calls are TRBV10-3 and TRBJ2-5; 11 positions agree with TRBD2. Germline loops: CDR1 ENHRY, CDR2 SYGVKD. With 6 bases clipped from V and 5 bases from J, the junction kept 8 bases outside the gene matches. CDR3 length: 15 amino acids. This CDR3 reads CAISTSGSSGETQYF. CDR3 sequence (DNA): TGTGCCATCAGCACTAGCGGGAGTTCGGGCGAGACCCAGTACTTC.

Worth noting for this clonotype: This may come from a read error, since a much larger clone is one base off. This sequence joins TRBV7-2 and TRBJ2-1; D is ambiguous. There are 12 residues in the CDR3. Germline loops: CDR1 SGHTA, CDR2 FQGNSA. V dropped 2 bases and J dropped 9 bases, with 8 bases sitting between them. CDR3 in amino acids: CASSLRRLEQFF. The CDR3 DNA is TGTGCCAGCAGCTTAAGGCGGCTTGAGCAGTTCTTC.

The CDR3 loop reads CSAEGHNNYGYTF. The DNA for the CDR3 is TGCAGTGCCGAGGGACACAACAACTATGGCTACACCTTC. J is TRBJ1-2 and V is TRBV20-1, with a tentative D call TRBD1 (6 bases). V was pared by 6 bases and J by 2 bases, with 13 bases between. Germline-derived CDR1 and CDR2 are DFQATT and SNEGSKA (reference sequence). The CDR3 has 13 amino acids.

This clonotype was seen a handful of times. The chain has TRBV23-1 and TRBJ2-5, with TRBD2 as a possible D gene (6 bases). TRBV23-1 is given ORF status, its function remaining uncertain. V gave up 10 bases and J gave up 6 bases, with 21 bases separating them. CDR3 length: 14 amino acids. The chain's CDR3 is CATRERKTNQTQYF. CDR3 DNA: TGCGCCACCCGGGAGCGTAAAACTAACCAGACCCAGTACTTC.

This clonotype was seen once. The rearrangement joins TRBV29-1 to TRBJ2-1, with D perhaps being TRBD1 or TRBD2 (6 bases each). The V and J ends lost 0 bases and 13 bases respectively, with 25 bases between them. The length of the CDR3 is 16 residues. The germline V gene encodes CDR1 SQVTM and CDR2 ANQGSEA. CDR3 amino acids: CSVEDRNGGTRETQFF. The DNA of the CDR3 is TGCAGCGTTGAAGATCGGAACGGGGGCACTCGGGAGACCCAGTTCTTC.

V gene TRBV11-1 combines with J gene TRBJ2-7, with 11 positions matching TRBD1. With V trimmed by 3 bases and J by 4 bases, 8 bases remained unmatched. The CDR3 runs 16 residues. Germline V gene lookup returns CDR1 SGHAT and CDR2 FQDESV (reference sequence). The CDR3 DNA reads TGTGCCAGCAGCTTTGCCGCCGGGACAGGGGGTTACGAGCAGTACTTC. Protein product: CASSFAAGTGGYEQYF. Looking up the rest from reference TRBV11-1 and TRBJ2-7 gives the full variable domain: EAEVAQSPRYKITEKSQAVAFWCDPISGHATLYWYRQILGQGPELLVQFQDESVVDDSQLPKDRFSAERLKGVDSTLKIQPAELGDSAMYLCASSFAAGTGGYEQYFGPGTRLTVT.

In nucleotides, the CDR3 is TGTGCCAGCAGTGCGACAGGGGTAGCGTATAGCAATCAGCCCCAGCATTTT. Amino acids: CASSATGVAYSNQPQHF. V gene TRBV12-3 or TRBV12-4 combines with J gene TRBJ1-5, with 8 bases lining up with TRBD1. The V gene end was trimmed by 5 bases and the J gene end by 0 bases; junction bases not matched to a gene: 9. This CDR3 region has 17 residues.

The chain carries TRBV3-1 and TRBJ2-4, with D possibly being TRBD2 (5 bases). The CDR3 runs to 15 residues. V lost 0 bases to trimming and J lost 1 base, with 7 bases between them. Germline V CDR1 and CDR2: LGHDT, YNNKEL (reference sequence). The CDR3 region has the DNA TGTGCCAGCAGCCAAGAAGGGAGTGCCAAAAACATTCAGTACTTC. Its protein is CASSQEGSAKNIQYF.

The chain recombines TRBV29-1 with TRBJ2-7, with 11 bases fitting TRBD2. The germline CDR1 and CDR2 sequences are SQVTM and ANQGSEA. The CDR3 runs 13 residues. Trimming removed 8 bases from V and 4 bases from J; junction bases left unmatched: 7. The CDR3 DNA sequence: TGCAGCACAAGGACTAGCGGGTTGTACGAGCAGTACTTC. Protein: CSTRTSGLYEQYF.

The chain recombines TRBV3-1 with TRBJ2-7; D is unclear. This CDR3 has 13 residues. The germline V and J ends were trimmed by 1 base and 4 bases, with 8 bases remaining between them. Per the germline V gene, CDR1 is LGHDT and CDR2 is YNNKEL (reference sequence). The DNA for the CDR3 is TGTGCCAGCAGCCAAGCTTTTCGGTACGAGCAGTACTTC. It translates to CASSQAFRYEQYF.

This clonotype was found many times. J is TRBJ2-7 and V is TRBV12-3 or TRBV12-4; 8 bases align to TRBD1. J gave up 2 bases and V 2 bases, and 5 bases lay outside the gene matches. The CDR3 is made up of 15 amino acids. CDR3 sequence reads: CASSLKTGETYEQYF. CDR3 DNA: TGTGCCAGCAGTTTAAAGACAGGGGAGACCTACGAGCAGTACTTC.

The count of this clonotype is one. The genes are TRBV20-1 and TRBJ2-4; D is unresolved. TRBJ2-7 matches the DNA end more closely, so the J call is doubtful. The CDR3 contains 11 residues. Germline-derived CDR1 and CDR2 are DFQATT and SNEGSKA (reference sequence). The CDR3 spells CSARGVGEQYF. The CDR3 DNA follows: TGCAGTGCTAGAGGGGTTGGCGAGCAGTACTTC.

This clonotype was found a few times. Written as DNA, the CDR3 is TGCGCCAGCAGGACAGGGTCTCGGAATGAGCAGTTCTTC. Translation gives CASRTGSRNEQFF. The rearrangement joins TRBV5-1 to TRBJ2-1, with 7 bases fitting TRBD1. Germline V lookup: CDR1 SGHRS, CDR2 YFSETQ. CDR3 size: 13 residues. With V trimmed by 5 bases and J by 7 bases, 6 bases remained unmatched.

This clonotype was recorded once. The V call is TRBV12-3 or TRBV12-4, the J call TRBJ2-1; weak D call: TRBD2 (6 bases). The DNA matches TRBJ2-7 better at its end, which makes the J call doubtful. The CDR3 has 15 residues. The CDR3 nucleotides read TGTGCCAGCAGTTTTATGGCGGGACTGTACAATGAGCAGTACTTC. As protein: CASSFMAGLYNEQYF.

The chain carries TRBV6-5 and TRBJ2-1; D ambiguous. V was shortened by 8 bases and J by 10 bases, with 12 bases between the two germline ends. Germline loops: CDR1 MNHEY, CDR2 SVGAGI. The CDR3 has 11 residues. CDR3 sequence (DNA): TGTGCCAGCCGCTCCGTTGGGGAGCAGTTCTTC. Protein product: CASRSVGEQFF.

V and J are TRBV27 and TRBJ1-5; D possibly corresponds to TRBD1 (5 bases). V was cut by 6 bases and J by 1 base, with 19 bases left in between. This CDR3 spans 17 amino acids. Germline V gene sequence: CDR1 MNHEY, CDR2 SMNVEV (reference sequence). The CDR3, as DNA: TGTGCCAGCAGAGAAGGGCCCGGAGGGGCGAGCAATCAGCCCCAGCATTTT. It yields the protein CASREGPGGASNQPQHF.